The 16 T cell receptor beta chains presented below share a single source sample, sequenced in a study of T cell changes during pregnancy in multiple sclerosis. Libraries were prepared by immunoSEQ multiplex PCR; TCRdb keeps only in-frame clonotypes and omits some of them. The table shows roughly 100,000 clones, with approximately 91% occurring only once. Material: peripheral blood, obtained in the second trimester of pregnancy. Every receptor here comes from a female donor with multiple sclerosis, enrolled in a pregnancy study.

This chain uses TRBV9 with TRBJ2-2, with 10 bases identical to TRBD2. The CDR3 is made up of 15 amino acids. The trim removed 4 bases at V and 6 bases at J, leaving 6 bases unmatched. Germline V gives CDR1 SGDLS, CDR2 YYNGEE. The CDR3 nucleotides read TGTGCCAGCAGCCATATAGCGGGAGGATCCGGGGAGCTGTTTTTT. This codes for CASSHIAGGSGELFF.

The chain carries TRBV15 and TRBJ2-1, with D maybe TRBD1 (6 bases). Deletions cut 1 base from V and 2 bases from J, with 12 bases between. Germline V gives CDR1 LNHNV, CDR2 YYDKDF (reference sequence). The CDR3 is 16 amino acids. Written as DNA, the CDR3 is TGTGCCACCAGCAGAGGGAGGCAGGGGACCTACAATGAGCAGTTCTTC. This encodes CATSRGRQGTYNEQFF. Combining the CDR3 with reference TRBV15 and TRBJ2-1 gives the whole variable domain DAMVIQNPRYQVTQFGKPVTLSCSQTLNHNVMYWYQQKSSQAPKLLFHYYDKDFNNEADTPDNFQSRRPNTSFCFLDIRSPGLGDTAMYLCATSRGRQGTYNEQFFGPGTRLTVL.

This sequence joins TRBV15 and TRBJ1-2; 7 nucleotides align to TRBD1. The CDR3 sequence is 16 residues long. The germline gives CDR1 LNHNV, CDR2 YYDKDF (reference sequence). J gave up 6 bases and V 0 bases, and 10 bases lay outside the gene matches. In DNA form, the CDR3 reads TGTGCCACCAGCAGAGATCCTATCGTCGACAGGGATGGCTACACCTTC. This gives the protein CATSRDPIVDRDGYTF. Looking up the rest from reference TRBV15 and TRBJ1-2 gives the full variable domain: DAMVIQNPRYQVTQFGKPVTLSCSQTLNHNVMYWYQQKSSQAPKLLFHYYDKDFNNEADTPDNFQSRRPNTSFCFLDIRSPGLGDTAMYLCATSRDPIVDRDGYTFGSGTRLTVV.

This clone was detected only a few times. The CDR3 is CASTDREKYEKLFF. The CDR3 bases are TGTGCCAGCACGGACAGGGAAAAATACGAAAAACTGTTTTTT. The V gene is TRBV2, the J gene TRBJ1-4; 8 nucleotides match TRBD1. The CDR3 is 14 amino acids. After removal of 7 bases from V and 8 bases from J, the junction contained 9 bases not matched to a gene. The V gene's germline CDR1 is SNHLY and CDR2 FYNNEI.

The V gene is TRBV28, the J gene TRBJ2-7; 8 positions match TRBD1. After removal of 6 bases from V and 4 bases from J, the junction contained 17 bases not matched to a gene. The CDR3 is 17 amino acids. Germline CDR1 reads MDHEN; CDR2 reads SYDVKM. CDR3 region: CASSSPLGQGGRYEQYF. The DNA of the CDR3 is TGTGCCAGCAGCTCCCCCCTTGGACAGGGAGGTCGTTACGAGCAGTACTTC.

V gene TRBV4-2 combines with J gene TRBJ2-1; 10 nucleotides agree with TRBD2. This CDR3 region has 17 residues. The ends lost 0 bases at V and 8 bases at J; junction bases unmatched: 10. Germline V gives CDR1 LGHNA, CDR2 YNFKEQ. DNA for the CDR3: TGTGCCAGCAGCCAAGAGGTCAGCGGGAGGGCCCCCCATGAGCAGTTCTTC. This translates into CASSQEVSGRAPHEQFF.

This clone was seen once. The chain links TRBV2 to TRBJ1-3; no reliable D call. The CDR3 has 18 residues. Germline assignment: CDR1 SNHLY and CDR2 FYNNEI. The V gene lost 2 bases and the J gene lost 0 bases, with 17 bases spanning the gap. For the CDR3, the DNA is TGTGCCAGCAGTGAATTTCCCCCCGGAGGGTACTCTGGAAACACCATATATTTT. This encodes CASSEFPPGGYSGNTIYF.

The chain is built from TRBV5-1 and TRBJ1-2; tentative D call: TRBD1 (6 bases). Germline lookup yields CDR1 SGHRS and CDR2 YFSETQ. This CDR3 has 13 residues. With 0 bases removed from V and 5 bases from J, the gap between germline ends came to 8 bases. The CDR3 coding sequence is TGCGCCAGCAGCTTGGCAGGGACATATGGCTACACCTTC. Translation gives CASSLAGTYGYTF. The full variable domain, in which reference TRBV5-1 and TRBJ1-2 provide the parts outside the CDR3, is KAGVTQTPRYLIKTRGQQVTLSCSPISGHRSVSWYQQTPGQGLQFLFEYFSETQRNKGNFPGRFSGRQFSNSRSEMNVSTLELGDSALYLCASSLAGTYGYTFGSGTRLTVV.

CDR3 residues: CASSNQGTGGETQYF. CDR3 nucleotide sequence: TGCGCCAGCAGCAACCAAGGGACAGGCGGAGAGACCCAGTACTTC. This rearrangement joins TRBV5-1 to TRBJ2-5, with 8 bases fitting TRBD1. Germline V gene sequence: CDR1 SGHRS, CDR2 YFSETQ. The CDR3 is 15 residues long. The trim removed 4 bases at V and 4 bases at J, leaving 9 bases unmatched.

The chain combines TRBV11-2 with TRBJ1-2; D gene unclear. Germline V gene lookup returns CDR1 SGHAT and CDR2 FQNNGV. V was shortened by 1 base and J by 5 bases, with 14 bases between the two germline ends. This CDR3 is 15 amino acids long. The CDR3 reads CASSLGTGLIYGYTF. CDR3 DNA sequence: TGTGCCAGCAGCTTAGGCACCGGACTTATATATGGCTACACCTTC.

J is TRBJ2-1 and V is TRBV6-1; D is perhaps TRBD2 (5 bases). The CDR3 is 13 residues long. Germline loops: CDR1 MNHNS, CDR2 SASEGT. The V end was cut by 6 bases, the J end by 7 bases, with 13 bases between. The CDR3 region has the DNA TGTGCCAGCAGGCCCCCGGGGTGGAATGAGCAGTTCTTC. It encodes CASRPPGWNEQFF.

The rearrangement joins TRBV6-1 to TRBJ1-1, with TRBD1 identical over 7 bases. J gave up 6 bases and V 4 bases, and 11 bases lay outside the gene matches. Germline CDR1 is MNHNS and CDR2 is SASEGT. The CDR3 spans 15 residues. The DNA of the CDR3 is TGTGCCAGCAGTGTCCGACCGGGACAGACGGCTGAAGCTTTCTTT. It translates to CASSVRPGQTAEAFF.

The V gene is TRBV19, the J gene TRBJ1-1; TRBD1 might be the D (5 bases). There are 14 residues in the CDR3. Trimming removed 5 bases from V and 6 bases from J, with 16 bases in between. In germline, CDR1 is LNHDA, CDR2 SQIVND (reference sequence). The CDR3 DNA follows: TGTGCCAGTAGTGCCGACAGTAGGAGGGCTGAAGCTTTCTTT. It yields the protein CASSADSRRAEAFF.

The chain employs TRBV28 and TRBJ2-3; TRBD1 agrees at 10 bases. The CDR3 runs 16 residues. The V and J ends lost 2 bases and 3 bases, in that order; junction bases with no gene match: 5. Germline values: CDR1 MDHEN, CDR2 SYDVKM. The chain's CDR3 is CASSLLGQGFTDTQYF. Written as DNA, the CDR3 is TGTGCCAGCAGTTTACTGGGACAGGGGTTTACAGATACGCAGTATTTT. Full variable domain (outside the CDR3, taken from reference TRBV28 and TRBJ2-3): DVKVTQSSRYLVKRTGEKVFLECVQDMDHENMFWYRQDPGLGLRLIYFSYDVKMKEKGDIPEGYSVSREKKERFSLILESASTNQTSMYLCASSLLGQGFTDTQYFGPGTRLTVL.

The rearrangement uses TRBV18 and TRBJ1-3; possible D gene TRBD1, 6 bases. The CDR3 sequence is 15 residues long. V was trimmed by 2 bases and J by 4 bases, leaving 12 bases between them. Germline V CDR1 and CDR2: KGHSH, LQKENI. CDR3 region: CASSPTGGPGNTIYF. The CDR3 DNA follows: TGTGCCAGCTCACCAACGGGGGGGCCGGGAAACACCATATATTTT. Complete variable domain (other parts from reference TRBV18 and TRBJ1-3): NAGVMQNPRHLVRRRGQEARLRCSPMKGHSHVYWYRQLPEEGLKFMVYLQKENIIDESGMPKERFSAEFPKEGPSILRIQQVVRGDSAAYFCASSPTGGPGNTIYFGEGSWLTVV.

J is TRBJ1-1 and V is TRBV6-5; a possible D gene is TRBD1 (6 bases). This CDR3 comprises 14 residues. Germline V gene lookup returns CDR1 MNHEY and CDR2 SVGAGI. Trimming cost V 6 bases and J 0 bases, with 11 bases left between them. CDR3 amino acids: CASRAGALNTEAFF. In DNA form, the CDR3 reads TGTGCCAGCAGAGCAGGGGCCCTGAACACTGAAGCTTTCTTT.